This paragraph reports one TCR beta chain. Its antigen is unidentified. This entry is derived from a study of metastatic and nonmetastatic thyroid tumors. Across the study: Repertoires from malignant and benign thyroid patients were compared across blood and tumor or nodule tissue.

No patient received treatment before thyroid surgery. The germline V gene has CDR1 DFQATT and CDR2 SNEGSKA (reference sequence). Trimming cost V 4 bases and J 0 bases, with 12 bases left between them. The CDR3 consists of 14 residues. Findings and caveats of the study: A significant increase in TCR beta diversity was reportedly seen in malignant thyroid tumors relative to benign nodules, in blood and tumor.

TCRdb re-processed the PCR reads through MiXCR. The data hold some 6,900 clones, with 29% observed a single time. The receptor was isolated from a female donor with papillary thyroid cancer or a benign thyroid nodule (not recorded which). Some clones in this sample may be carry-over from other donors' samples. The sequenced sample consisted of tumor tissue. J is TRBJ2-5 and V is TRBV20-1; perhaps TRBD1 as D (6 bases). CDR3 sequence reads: CSANGGRDQETQYF. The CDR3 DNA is TGCAGTGCTAATGGGGGCCGTGACCAAGAGACCCAGTACTTC.